The 28 T cell receptor beta chains listed next were all sequenced from one sample in a study of blood T cell repertoires in COVID-19. The protocol was immunoSEQ multiplex PCR, while the TCRdb copy is restricted to in-frame clones and leaves out a portion. The data hold 90,000 to 120,000 clones, with 70% to 90% observed a single time. Input material: peripheral blood. The receptors originated from a human donor in a cohort sampled during active COVID-19.

V gene TRBV2 combines with J gene TRBJ1-4; 7 positions match TRBD1. The V gene's germline CDR1 is SNHLY and CDR2 FYNNEI. CDR3 length equals 15 residues. Trimming cost V 6 bases and J 0 bases; bases outside gene matches: 4. This CDR3 reads CASRGTVATNEKLFF. Written as DNA, the CDR3 is TGTGCCAGCAGAGGGACAGTTGCAACTAATGAAAAACTGTTTTTT.

The genes are TRBV4-1 and TRBJ2-3; D is uncertain. The CDR3 is made up of 12 amino acids. Germline CDR1 and CDR2: MGHRA and YSYEKL. Deletions cut 0 bases from V and 9 bases from J, with 7 bases between. CDR3 coding DNA: TGCGCCAGCAGCCAAGACACGGTCACGCAGTATTTT. The encoded protein is CASSQDTVTQYF.

This clone turned up a few times. The chain recombines TRBV28 with TRBJ2-7; D gene uncertain. This CDR3 has 15 amino acids. Germline V gene sequence: CDR1 MDHEN, CDR2 SYDVKM. The V gene lost 7 bases and the J gene lost 2 bases, with 18 bases spanning the gap. The CDR3: CASTNSLVATYEQYF. The CDR3 DNA reads TGTGCCAGCACCAACTCCCTAGTTGCGACCTACGAGCAGTACTTC.

The chain links TRBV9 to TRBJ2-5, with 10 positions matching TRBD2. V was pared by 3 bases and J by 5 bases, with 4 bases of the junction left unmatched. Germline values: CDR1 SGDLS, CDR2 YYNGEE. The length of the CDR3 is 14 residues. CDR3 amino acids: CASSDASGGETQYF. Written as DNA, the CDR3 is TGTGCCAGCAGCGACGCTAGCGGGGGTGAGACCCAGTACTTC.

The genes are TRBV30 and TRBJ2-7; 9 bases are a match to TRBD1. The CDR3 totals 13 residues. V was pared by 7 bases and J by 3 bases, with 7 bases of the junction left unmatched. The V gene's germline CDR1 is GTSNPN and CDR2 SVGIG (reference sequence). The CDR3 spells CASSQGAGYEQYF. CDR3 sequence (DNA): TGTGCCTCTTCACAGGGGGCAGGCTACGAGCAGTACTTC.

This clone came up once. The chain has TRBV4-2 and TRBJ1-6; 9 bases fit TRBD1. Germline CDR1 and CDR2: LGHNA and YNFKEQ. Losses at the gene ends were 0 bases for V and 9 bases for J; bases not matched to a gene: 9. This CDR3 contains 17 residues. CDR3 bases: TGTGCCAGCAGCCAAGATTTCCTTGGGACAGGGTTTTCACCCCTCCACTTT. Its translation is CASSQDFLGTGFSPLHF.

There are many counts of this clone. The chain carries TRBV2 and TRBJ1-4, with D hard to call. Trimming stripped 4 bases from V and 10 bases from J, with 10 bases between. Germline V lookup: CDR1 SNHLY, CDR2 FYNNEI. CDR3 length equals 12 residues. The CDR3 is CASSVYGGKLFF. DNA of the CDR3: TGTGCCAGCAGTGTCTACGGTGGAAAACTGTTTTTT.

The chain carries TRBV10-3 and TRBJ1-1; possibly TRBD1 for D (6 bases). The V gene lost 4 bases and the J gene lost 1 base, with 13 bases spanning the gap. The CDR3 is 15 residues long. Germline V CDR1 and CDR2: ENHRY, SYGVKD. The DNA of the CDR3 is TGTGCCATCAGTGGGGGGCAGATCGGGAACACTGAAGCTTTCTTT. Translated, it gives CAISGGQIGNTEAFF.

The rearrangement uses TRBV2 and TRBJ1-6; 8 bases line up with TRBD1. Germline CDR1 SNHLY, CDR2 FYNNEI. The CDR3 sequence is 15 residues long. V lost 8 bases and J lost 7; bases outside the gene matches: 10. The CDR3 DNA reads TGTGCCAGCCCCGGAGACAGGGGCGGAAATTCACCCCTCCACTTT. It encodes CASPGDRGGNSPLHF.

This clone came up many times. The chain couples TRBV18 to TRBJ1-5; TRBD1 is a possible D gene (5 bases). V lost 5 bases and J lost 5, with 10 bases in between. This CDR3 is 13 amino acids long. Looked up from germline, CDR1 is KGHSH and CDR2 is LQKENI. The CDR3 loop reads CASSSFRDQPQHF. In nucleotides, the CDR3 is TGTGCCAGCTCATCGTTCAGGGATCAGCCCCAGCATTTT.

This chain links TRBV20-1 with TRBJ2-4, with a weak D call TRBD2 (6 bases). The CDR3 covers 11 residues. V lost 5 bases and J lost 7, with 9 bases in between. Looked up from germline, CDR1 is DFQATT and CDR2 is SNEGSKA (reference sequence). This CDR3 is CSAGTYNIQYF. The CDR3 DNA follows: TGCAGTGCTGGGACTTATAACATTCAGTACTTC.

The V gene is TRBV10-3, the J gene TRBJ1-5, with 8 bases lining up with TRBD1. V lost 5 bases, J lost 5 bases, and 2 bases stayed unmatched. The CDR3 covers 13 residues. Germline CDR1 is ENHRY and CDR2 is SYGVKD. CDR3 coding DNA: TGTGCCATCAGTAAGGACAGGGATCAGCCCCAGCATTTT. Its protein product is CAISKDRDQPQHF.

This chain links TRBV30 with TRBJ2-3, with D perhaps TRBD2 (6 bases). Germline CDR1 and CDR2: GTSNPN and SVGIG (reference sequence). Trimming removed 5 bases at V and 6 bases at J, with 15 bases between. The CDR3 consists of 13 residues. The CDR3 spells CAWGRGMGDTQYF. The CDR3 nucleotides are TGTGCCTGGGGCCGGGGGATGGGGGATACGCAGTATTTT.

The chain is built from TRBV29-1 and TRBJ2-7; D call uncertain. The CDR3 loop spans 12 amino acids. Germline CDR1 reads SQVTM; CDR2 reads ANQGSEA. The ends were cut back, 4 bases at V and 3 bases at J, with 10 bases in the middle. In DNA, the CDR3 is TGCAGCGTTGGGGCAGAATACTACGAGCAGTACTTC. It codes for CSVGAEYYEQYF.

This chain joins TRBV5-1 and TRBJ2-1; 11 bases line up with TRBD2. CDR3 length equals 14 residues. Germline CDR1 is SGHRS and CDR2 is YFSETQ. With V trimmed by 4 bases and J by 10 bases, 7 bases remained unmatched. The CDR3 loop is CASSKGLAGVEQFF. Here the CDR3 DNA reads TGCGCCAGCAGCAAAGGACTAGCGGGTGTGGAGCAGTTCTTC.

The chain employs TRBV12-3 or TRBV12-4 and TRBJ1-2; D may be TRBD1 (6 bases). Trimming took off 3 bases at V and 4 bases at J, with 9 bases between the two ends. The CDR3 is 13 residues long. CDR3 nucleotides: TGTGCCAGCAGTTTTGTACAGGGCTATGGCTACACCTTC. It is translated as CASSFVQGYGYTF.

The CDR3 protein is CAATGADTGELFF. In DNA, the CDR3 is TGTGCCGCGACAGGGGCTGACACCGGGGAGCTGTTTTTT. This rearrangement joins TRBV6-5 to TRBJ2-2, with 8 bases fitting TRBD1. Germline trimming cut 11 bases from V and 3 bases from J; bases unmatched to any gene: 5. The CDR3 extends over 13 amino acids. Germline loops: CDR1 MNHEY, CDR2 SVGAGI.

The CDR3 reads CASSFWDRATGYTF. The CDR3 nucleotides are TGTGCCAGCAGTTTTTGGGACAGGGCTACGGGCTACACCTTC. V is TRBV27 and J is TRBJ1-2; 9 positions match TRBD1. The CDR3 is 14 residues long. Trimming cost V 3 bases and J 8 bases; bases outside gene matches: 7. Germline assignment: CDR1 MNHEY and CDR2 SMNVEV (reference sequence).

In regard to this clone: At one end, the junction sequence differs from germline, possibly due to a read error. The rearrangement links TRBV28 to TRBJ1-1; D possibly corresponds to TRBD1 (5 bases). The length of the CDR3 is 14 residues. Germline CDR1 MDHEN, CDR2 SYDVKM. DNA for the CDR3: TGTGCCAGCAGTTTGGGGGGGACCTACACCGAAGCTTTCTTT. Translation gives CASSLGGTYTEAFF.

The chain uses TRBV7-2 and TRBJ1-2; 7 bases agree with TRBD1. Per germline, CDR1 SGHTA and CDR2 FQGNSA. CDR3 length equals 12 residues. V lost 5 bases to trimming and J lost 5 bases; unmatched junction nucleotides: 2. DNA for the CDR3: TGTGCCAGCAGCGGGACAGTGTATGGCTACACCTTC. Translating it yields CASSGTVYGYTF.

The chain couples TRBV28 to TRBJ2-1; possibly TRBD1 for D (5 bases). V was shortened by 5 bases and J by 3 bases, with 14 bases between the two germline ends. Germline CDR1 MDHEN, CDR2 SYDVKM. The CDR3 is 15 amino acids. CDR3 sequence reads: CASSRGYSGYNEQFF. CDR3 sequence (DNA): TGTGCCAGCAGTAGGGGATATTCGGGCTACAATGAGCAGTTCTTC.

The rearrangement links TRBV4-1 to TRBJ1-6; no reliable D call. CDR1 and CDR2 from the germline V gene are MGHRA and YSYEKL. V shed 0 bases and J shed 6 bases, with 12 bases lying between them. The CDR3 spans 16 residues. The CDR3 region is CASSQDGGVGNSPLHF. The CDR3 DNA reads TGCGCCAGCAGCCAAGATGGCGGGGTGGGTAATTCACCCCTCCACTTT.

The chain carries TRBV3-1 (or the pseudogene TRBV3-2) and TRBJ2-7, with 7 bases matching TRBD2. CDR1 and CDR2 (germline): LGHDT, YNNKEL (reference sequence). The CDR3 loop spans 14 amino acids. V gave up 7 bases and J gave up 6 bases; unmatched junction bases: 12. CDR3 nucleotide sequence: TGTGCCAGCAAACCTAGCGGTCTTCCCTCCGAGCAGTACTTC. It translates to CASKPSGLPSEQYF.

The rearrangement uses TRBV4-1 and TRBJ1-1; D not resolved. The ends were cut back, 1 base at V and 4 bases at J, with 10 bases in the middle. The CDR3 extends over 14 amino acids. The germline gives CDR1 MGHRA, CDR2 YSYEKL. Written as DNA, the CDR3 is TGCGCCAGCAGCCAAGGGCGAGGGTTCACTGAAGCTTTCTTT. Translating it yields CASSQGRGFTEAFF.

This sequence joins TRBV6-2 or TRBV6-3 and TRBJ2-3; D may be TRBD2 (5 bases). V lost 5 bases to trimming and J lost 0 bases, with 18 bases between them. CDR1 MNHEY and CDR2 SVGEGT come from the germline V gene. There are 17 residues in the CDR3. The CDR3 coding sequence is TGTGCCAGCAGTCGCCGAATCGGACGGACTAGCACAGATACGCAGTATTTT. Translated: CASSRRIGRTSTDTQYF.

This clone appeared once. The CDR3 sequence: CASSYLTLANYGYTF. The CDR3, as DNA: TGTGCCAGCAGCTACCTAACTTTAGCTAACTATGGCTACACCTTC. The chain uses TRBV7-9 and TRBJ1-2; D uncertain. Trimming stripped 4 bases from V and 0 bases from J, with 12 bases between. Per the germline V gene, CDR1 is SEHNR and CDR2 is FQNEAQ (reference sequence). This CDR3 has 15 amino acids.

The chain combines TRBV4-1 with TRBJ2-5, with D perhaps matching TRBD2 (6 bases). This CDR3 has 17 residues. Germline lookup yields CDR1 MGHRA and CDR2 YSYEKL. With 6 bases removed from V and 1 base from J, the gap between germline ends came to 21 bases. The CDR3 sequence: CASRRGSGLAAQETQYF. The CDR3 nucleotides are TGCGCCAGCAGACGGGGAAGTGGGTTAGCGGCCCAAGAGACCCAGTACTTC.

A single count supports this clone. The chain uses TRBV9 and TRBJ1-5, with D unresolved. V was pared by 0 bases and J by 0 bases, with 7 bases between. The CDR3 sequence is 15 residues long. The germline gives CDR1 SGDLS, CDR2 YYNGEE. CDR3 DNA: TGTGCCAGCAGCGTAGACGGGTATAGCAATCAGCCCCAGCATTTT. It translates to CASSVDGYSNQPQHF.